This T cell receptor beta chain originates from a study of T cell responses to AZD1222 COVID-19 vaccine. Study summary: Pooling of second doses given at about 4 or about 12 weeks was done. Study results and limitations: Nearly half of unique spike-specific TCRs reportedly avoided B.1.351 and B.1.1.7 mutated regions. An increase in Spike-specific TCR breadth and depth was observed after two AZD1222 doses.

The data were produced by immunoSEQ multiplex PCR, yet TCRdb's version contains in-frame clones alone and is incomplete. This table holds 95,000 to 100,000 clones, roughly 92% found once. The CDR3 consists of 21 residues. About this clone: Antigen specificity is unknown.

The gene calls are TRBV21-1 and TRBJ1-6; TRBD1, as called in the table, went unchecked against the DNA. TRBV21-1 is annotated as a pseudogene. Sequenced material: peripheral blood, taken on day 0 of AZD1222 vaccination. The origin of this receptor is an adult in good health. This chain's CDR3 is CARSGPLKAKYKGTGGPPLHF. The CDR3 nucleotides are TGTGCCAGGAGCGGACCTTTGAAGGCAAAATATAAGGGGACAGGGGGCCCACCCCTCCACTTT.